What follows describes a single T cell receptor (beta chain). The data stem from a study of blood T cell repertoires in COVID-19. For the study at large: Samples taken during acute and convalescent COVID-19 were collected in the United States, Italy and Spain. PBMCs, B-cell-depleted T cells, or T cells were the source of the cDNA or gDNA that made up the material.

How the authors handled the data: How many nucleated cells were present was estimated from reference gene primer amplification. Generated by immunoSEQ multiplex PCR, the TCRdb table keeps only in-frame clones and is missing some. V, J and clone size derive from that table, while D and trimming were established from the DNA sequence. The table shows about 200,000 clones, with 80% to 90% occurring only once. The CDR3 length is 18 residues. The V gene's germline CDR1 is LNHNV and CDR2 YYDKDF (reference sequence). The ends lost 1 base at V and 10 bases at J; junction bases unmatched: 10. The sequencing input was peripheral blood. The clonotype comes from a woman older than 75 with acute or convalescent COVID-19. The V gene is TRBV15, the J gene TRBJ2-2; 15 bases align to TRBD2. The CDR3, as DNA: TGTGCCACCAGCAGAGGCCGCGGACTAGCGGGAGGGCCCGAGGAGCTGTTTTTT. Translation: CATSRGRGLAGGPEELFF.